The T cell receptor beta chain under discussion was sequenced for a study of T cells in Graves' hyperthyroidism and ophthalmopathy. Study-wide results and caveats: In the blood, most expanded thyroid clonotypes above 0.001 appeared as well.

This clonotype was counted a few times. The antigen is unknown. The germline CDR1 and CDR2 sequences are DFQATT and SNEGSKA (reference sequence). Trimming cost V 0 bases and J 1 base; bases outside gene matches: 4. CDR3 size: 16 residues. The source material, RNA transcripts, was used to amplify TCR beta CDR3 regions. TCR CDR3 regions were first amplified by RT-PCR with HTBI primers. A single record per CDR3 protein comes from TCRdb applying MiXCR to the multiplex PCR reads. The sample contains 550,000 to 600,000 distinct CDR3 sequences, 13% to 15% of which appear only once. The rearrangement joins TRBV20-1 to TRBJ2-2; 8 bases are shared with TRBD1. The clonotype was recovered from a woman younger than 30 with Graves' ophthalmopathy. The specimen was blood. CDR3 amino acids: CSAREWGTGNTGELFF. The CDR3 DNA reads TGCAGTGCTAGAGAATGGGGGACAGGGAACACCGGGGAGCTGTTTTTT.